One sample yielded the 30 T cell receptor beta chains listed below, sequenced in a study of T cells in Graves' hyperthyroidism and ophthalmopathy. RNA transcripts provided the source from which TCR beta CDR3 regions were amplified. The study used the HTBI primer set for a first-round RT-PCR of the TCR CDR3. MiXCR, applied by TCRdb to the multiplex PCR reads, yields one record per CDR3 protein. The sample holds 410,000 or so distinct CDR3 sequences, approximately 14% seen once. The sequenced sample consisted of blood. These TCRs come from a man younger than 35 with Graves' ophthalmopathy.

This clonotype was counted many times. V gene TRBV30 combines with J gene TRBJ2-6; D is undetermined. This CDR3 contains 13 residues. The germline V gene has CDR1 GTSNPN and CDR2 SVGIG (reference sequence). The V and J ends lost 5 bases and 0 bases respectively, with 5 bases between them. The CDR3 sequence is CAWDGSGANVLTF. CDR3 in DNA: TGTGCCTGGGATGGCTCTGGGGCCAACGTCCTGACTTTC.

The V and J genes are TRBV3-1 and TRBJ1-1; D is perhaps TRBD1 (5 bases). This CDR3 contains 15 residues. Germline loops: CDR1 LGHDT, CDR2 YNNKEL (reference sequence). Trimming took off 5 bases at V and 0 bases at J, with 13 bases between the two ends. Here the CDR3 DNA reads TGTGCCAGCAGCTTATCTTGGGGCCTGAACACTGAAGCTTTCTTT. This translates into CASSLSWGLNTEAFF.

This clonotype showed up just a few times. V is TRBV10-3 and J is TRBJ2-5; TRBD2 matches 9 bases. This CDR3 is built from 16 residues. After removal of 0 bases from V and 2 bases from J, the junction contained 4 bases not matched to a gene. The V gene's germline CDR1 is ENHRY and CDR2 SYGVKD. The CDR3, as DNA: TGTGCCATCAGTGAGTCGCGCGGGAGGGGGCAAGAGACCCAGTACTTC. Translating it yields CAISESRGRGQETQYF.

This clonotype was seen only a few times. The gene calls are TRBV20-1 and TRBJ2-1, with TRBD1 identical over 9 bases. This CDR3 is built from 15 residues. Germline V gene data show CDR1 as DFQATT and CDR2 as SNEGSKA (reference sequence). The junction had 5 bases not matched to a gene; V was cut back by 5 bases and J by 0 bases. Written as DNA, the CDR3 is TGCAGTGCTTCTGGGACAGGGAGCTCCTACAATGAGCAGTTCTTC. It is translated as CSASGTGSSYNEQFF.

This clonotype was seen more than once but under ten times. As DNA, the CDR3 is TGTGCCAGCAGTCCCAGAGCGGGGGCCCTCCAAGAGACCCAGTACTTC. Translation gives CASSPRAGALQETQYF. The J gene is TRBJ2-5, the V gene TRBV12-3 or TRBV12-4; TRBD2 matches at 8 bases. V lost 5 bases and J lost 1; bases outside the gene matches: 9. The CDR3 covers 16 residues.

This clonotype has a handful of counts. A much larger clone differs by one base, so this may be a read error. The rearrangement uses TRBV6-1 and TRBJ2-7, with 10 nucleotides matching TRBD2. V gave up 5 bases and J gave up 2 bases; unmatched junction bases: 12. CDR1 MNHNS and CDR2 SASEGT come from the germline V gene. CDR3 size: 17 residues. The CDR3 sequence: CASSKVAGGLGPYEQYF. The CDR3 DNA reads TGTGCCAGCAGTAAAGTAGCGGGAGGTTTAGGGCCCTACGAGCAGTACTTC.

CDR3: CASKPDRGRGNQPQHF. The DNA of the CDR3 is TGTGCCAGCAAACCAGACAGGGGTCGTGGCAATCAGCCCCAGCATTTT. V gene TRBV6-2 or TRBV6-3 combines with J gene TRBJ1-5, with 8 bases matching TRBD1. The CDR3 is 16 amino acids. The V gene's germline CDR1 is MNHEY and CDR2 SVGEGT. V dropped 7 bases and J dropped 2; count of bases not matched to a gene: 10.

This clonotype was seen repeatedly, ten times or more. The CDR3: CASSLGTTVYEQYF. In DNA form, the CDR3 reads TGCGCCAGCAGCCTCGGGACTACTGTCTACGAGCAGTACTTC. The chain is built from TRBV5-1 and TRBJ2-7, with 7 bases lining up with TRBD2. V trimming: 4 bases; J trimming: 3 bases; junction bases outside the gene matches: 7. The CDR3 consists of 14 residues. Per the germline V gene, CDR1 is SGHRS and CDR2 is YFSETQ.

At least ten counts were recorded for this clonotype. This chain connects TRBV7-9 to TRBJ2-7; D uncertain. Trimming stripped 5 bases from V and 0 bases from J, with 11 bases between. The CDR3 contains 14 residues. The germline CDR1 and CDR2 sequences are SEHNR and FQNEAQ (reference sequence). The CDR3: CASSTRQSSYEQYF. The CDR3 nucleotides read TGTGCCAGCAGCACCCGTCAAAGCTCCTACGAGCAGTACTTC.

This clonotype was seen ten or more times. This chain links TRBV20-1 with TRBJ2-7, with TRBD2 identical over 9 bases. Trimming at V came to 0 bases and at J to 5 bases, leaving 8 bases not matched to a gene. Germline V gives CDR1 DFQATT, CDR2 SNEGSKA (reference sequence). The CDR3 contains 15 residues. Written as DNA, the CDR3 is TGCAGTGCTAGAGATCCGCCTAGCGGGACTCACGAGCAGTACTTC. Translation: CSARDPPSGTHEQYF.

Ten or more counts support this clonotype. The V and J genes are TRBV5-1 and TRBJ1-4; D unclear. Germline CDR1 is SGHRS and CDR2 is YFSETQ. V was cut by 2 bases and J by 0 bases, with 8 bases left in between. This CDR3 region has 15 residues. CDR3 sequence reads: CASSFGVATNEKLFF. The CDR3 DNA reads as TGCGCCAGCAGCTTCGGGGTAGCAACTAATGAAAAACTGTTTTTT.

This clonotype was seen a handful of times. The genes are TRBV7-8 and TRBJ2-5; unclear D gene. The V end lost 1 base, the J end lost 1 base, and 16 bases lay between the germline ends. The germline V gene has CDR1 SGHVS and CDR2 FQNEAQ. The CDR3 runs to 17 residues. CDR3 amino acids: CASSLVAWQDLQETQYF. The CDR3 coding sequence is TGTGCCAGCAGCTTAGTTGCTTGGCAGGACCTCCAAGAGACCCAGTACTTC.

The table lists this clonotype with many counts. This rearrangement joins TRBV10-3 to TRBJ2-5; 11 bases match TRBD2. Germline V CDR1 and CDR2: ENHRY, SYGVKD. The CDR3 contains 15 residues. Trimming cost V 5 bases and J 5 bases; bases outside gene matches: 7. The CDR3 spells CAISLLAGAEETQYF. The CDR3 DNA sequence: TGTGCCATCAGTCTACTAGCGGGGGCTGAGGAGACCCAGTACTTC.

This clonotype came up a few times. Just one base apart from a much larger clone, this may be a read error. The rearrangement joins TRBV11-2 to TRBJ1-1, with unresolved D. The V end was cut by 2 bases, the J end by 11 bases, with 12 bases between. The CDR3 is 12 residues long. Looked up from germline, CDR1 is SGHAT and CDR2 is FQNNGV. The CDR3 reads CASSLTPENAFF. CDR3 bases: TGTGCCAGCAGCTTAACCCCTGAGAACGCTTTCTTT.

In this sample, this clonotype turned up many times. This rearrangement joins TRBV11-2 to TRBJ1-2; D is possibly TRBD1 (5 bases). Germline lookup yields CDR1 SGHAT and CDR2 FQNNGV. The CDR3 length is 13 residues. V lost 5 bases and J 4 bases, leaving 11 bases between the germline ends. In DNA form, the CDR3 reads TGTGCCAGCAGCCCCGGGACGGGCTATGGCTACACCTTC. Its translation: CASSPGTGYGYTF.

This clonotype was seen only a few times. The chain links TRBV4-1 to TRBJ2-5; 13 nucleotides match TRBD2. From germline, CDR1 is MGHRA and CDR2 YSYEKL. This CDR3 is 15 amino acids long. Trimming cost V 4 bases and J 5 bases; bases outside gene matches: 4. The CDR3 bases are TGCGCCAGCAGCCCCGGGACTAGCGGGGCGGAGACCCAGTACTTC. This translates into CASSPGTSGAETQYF.

This clonotype has at least ten counts. V gene TRBV5-1 combines with J gene TRBJ2-2; TRBD2 matches at 7 bases. The CDR3 length is 17 residues. Trimming at V came to 0 bases and at J to 3 bases, leaving 8 bases not matched to a gene. Germline V CDR1 and CDR2: SGHRS, YFSETQ. The CDR3 nucleotides are TGCGCCAGCAGCTTGGGTCCGGGAGGCCCGGACACCGGGGAGCTGTTTTTT. Amino acids: CASSLGPGGPDTGELFF.

This clonotype was seen repeatedly, ten times or more. The gene calls are TRBV20-1 and TRBJ2-2, with TRBD1 identical over 9 bases. The CDR3 has 15 residues. The germline V gene encodes CDR1 DFQATT and CDR2 SNEGSKA (reference sequence). The junction had 8 bases not matched to a gene; V was cut back by 4 bases and J by 5 bases. The CDR3 reads CSAKNRGRYTGELFF. DNA for the CDR3: TGCAGTGCTAAAAACAGGGGGCGGTATACCGGGGAGCTGTTTTTT.

This clonotype has ten or more counts. The genes are TRBV6-1 and TRBJ2-5; TRBD1 matches 7 bases. This CDR3 region has 14 residues. Germline assignment: CDR1 MNHNS and CDR2 SASEGT. The V segment lost 7 bases and the J segment 1 base; nucleotides outside the gene matches: 6. Here the CDR3 reads CASNEQGFQETQYF. The CDR3 DNA sequence: TGTGCCAGCAACGAACAGGGGTTCCAAGAGACCCAGTACTTC.

This clonotype was counted ten times or more. The rearrangement joins TRBV15 to TRBJ2-7, with D hard to call. Trimming pared 2 bases from V and 4 bases from J, leaving 9 bases between. Germline assignment: CDR1 LNHNV and CDR2 YYDKDF (reference sequence). The CDR3 length is 13 residues. The CDR3 here is CATSRNVGYEQYF. DNA of the CDR3: TGTGCCACCAGCAGAAACGTAGGGTACGAGCAGTACTTC.

This clonotype was picked up a small number of times. CDR3: CSVYKDRPNYGYTF. DNA for the CDR3: TGCAGTGTGTATAAGGACAGACCTAACTATGGCTACACCTTC. The gene calls are TRBV20-1 and TRBJ1-2, with D tentatively TRBD1 (6 bases). The CDR3 runs 14 residues. The germline V gene encodes CDR1 DFQATT and CDR2 SNEGSKA (reference sequence). Trimming took 7 bases from V and 0 from J, leaving 15 bases between them.

This clonotype was picked up many times. This chain joins TRBV7-9 and TRBJ2-1, with TRBD1 as a possible D gene (6 bases). V gave up 10 bases and J gave up 4 bases, with 14 bases separating them. The CDR3 is 13 amino acids. Germline CDR1 reads SEHNR; CDR2 reads FQNEAQ (reference sequence). DNA for the CDR3: TGTGCCACGTATGGGACAACTTACAATGAGCAGTTCTTC. Translating gives CATYGTTYNEQFF.

The chain is built from TRBV9 and TRBJ2-1; maybe TRBD2 (6 bases). In germline, CDR1 is SGDLS, CDR2 YYNGEE. Deletions cut 1 base from V and 6 bases from J, with 11 bases between. This CDR3 is 14 amino acids long. CDR3 DNA: TGTGCCAGCAGCGTACGGGACTTCCTCAATGAGCAGTTCTTC. Translating gives CASSVRDFLNEQFF.

At least ten counts were recorded for this clonotype. This chain joins TRBV7-3 and TRBJ1-1; no reliable D call. Germline CDR1 SGHTA, CDR2 FQGTGA. The CDR3 length is 15 residues. V was cut by 2 bases and J by 0 bases, with 10 bases left in between. For the CDR3, the DNA is TGTGCCAGCAGCTTAGTGGCAGGCGTGAACACTGAAGCTTTCTTT. It yields the protein CASSLVAGVNTEAFF. Looking up the rest from reference TRBV7-3 and TRBJ1-1 gives the full variable domain: GAGVSQTPSNKVTEKGKYVELRCDPISGHTALYWYRQSLGQGPEFLIYFQGTGAADDSGLPNDRFFAVRPEGSVSTLKIQRTERGDSAVYLCASSLVAGVNTEAFFGQGTRLTVV.

This clonotype was seen ten or more times. The chain combines TRBV7-9 with TRBJ1-5; 7 bases agree with TRBD1. This CDR3 contains 15 residues. After removal of 5 bases from V and 2 bases from J, the junction contained 6 bases not matched to a gene. Per the germline V gene, CDR1 is SEHNR and CDR2 is FQNEAQ (reference sequence). The CDR3 DNA reads as TGTGCCAGCAGCCGACAGGGCGGGGGCAATCAGCCCCAGCATTTT. Amino acids: CASSRQGGGNQPQHF.

In its sample, this clonotype was seen many times. CDR3 sequence (DNA): TGTGCCAGCAGTTTAGGGCAGGAAAATTTTGGCTACACCTTC. This encodes CASSLGQENFGYTF. V usage is TRBV27 and J usage is TRBJ1-2; D is unresolved. Germline lookup yields CDR1 MNHEY and CDR2 SMNVEV (reference sequence). The CDR3 is made up of 14 amino acids. The V end was cut by 2 bases, the J end by 7 bases, with 14 bases between.

The table lists this clonotype with many counts. The V gene is TRBV7-9, the J gene TRBJ2-7; 9 bases fit TRBD1. J was trimmed by 2 bases and V by 4 bases; bases with no gene match: 12. Germline loops: CDR1 SEHNR, CDR2 FQNEAQ (reference sequence). The CDR3 length is 17 residues. The CDR3 is CASSSPLTGGTPYEQYF. The CDR3 region has the DNA TGTGCCAGCAGCTCTCCCCTGACAGGGGGGACCCCCTACGAGCAGTACTTC.

V is TRBV6-5 and J is TRBJ2-7; possibly TRBD1 or TRBD2 for D (5 bases each). CDR1 MNHEY and CDR2 SVGAGI come from the germline V gene. The CDR3 is 18 amino acids. The V end lost 0 bases, the J end lost 2 bases, and 20 bases lay between the germline ends. The CDR3: CASSYSRGSGTQPYEQYF. In nucleotides, the CDR3 is TGTGCCAGCAGTTACTCGAGGGGATCAGGGACCCAACCCTACGAGCAGTACTTC.

The table lists this clonotype with a few counts. The gene calls are TRBV30 and TRBJ2-7; 10 bases agree with TRBD2. The V segment lost 8 bases and the J segment 2 bases; nucleotides outside the gene matches: 3. This CDR3 has 12 amino acids. The germline gives CDR1 GTSNPN, CDR2 SVGIG (reference sequence). The CDR3 DNA reads TGTGCCGGAGGACTAGCGGCCTACGAGCAGTACTTC. Translation: CAGGLAAYEQYF.

A note on this clonotype: A much larger clone is a single base away; this may be a read error. The V gene is TRBV18, the J gene TRBJ1-1; D call uncertain. The CDR3 covers 14 residues. Germline CDR1 is KGHSH and CDR2 is LQKENI. V was pared by 6 bases and J by 0 bases, with 11 bases between. The CDR3 protein is CASSPQRLNTEAFF. The CDR3 bases are TGTGCCAGCTCGCCTCAGAGGCTGAACACTGAAGCTTTCTTT.